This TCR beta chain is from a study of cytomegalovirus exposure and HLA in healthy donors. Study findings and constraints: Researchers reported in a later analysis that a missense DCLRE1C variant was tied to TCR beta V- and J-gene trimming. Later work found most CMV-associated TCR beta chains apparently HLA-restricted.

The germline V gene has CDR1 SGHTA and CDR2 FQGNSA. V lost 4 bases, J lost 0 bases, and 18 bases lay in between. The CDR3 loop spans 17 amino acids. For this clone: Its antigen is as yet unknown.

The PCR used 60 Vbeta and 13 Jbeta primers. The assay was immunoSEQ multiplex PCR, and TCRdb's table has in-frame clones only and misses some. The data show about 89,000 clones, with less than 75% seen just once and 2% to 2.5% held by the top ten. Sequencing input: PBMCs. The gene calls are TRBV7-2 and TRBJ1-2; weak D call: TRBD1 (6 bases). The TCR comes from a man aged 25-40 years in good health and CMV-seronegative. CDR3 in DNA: TGTGCCAGCAGCTCCGCCTCATGGACAGTCGCTAACTATGGCTACACCTTC. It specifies CASSSASWTVANYGYTF.